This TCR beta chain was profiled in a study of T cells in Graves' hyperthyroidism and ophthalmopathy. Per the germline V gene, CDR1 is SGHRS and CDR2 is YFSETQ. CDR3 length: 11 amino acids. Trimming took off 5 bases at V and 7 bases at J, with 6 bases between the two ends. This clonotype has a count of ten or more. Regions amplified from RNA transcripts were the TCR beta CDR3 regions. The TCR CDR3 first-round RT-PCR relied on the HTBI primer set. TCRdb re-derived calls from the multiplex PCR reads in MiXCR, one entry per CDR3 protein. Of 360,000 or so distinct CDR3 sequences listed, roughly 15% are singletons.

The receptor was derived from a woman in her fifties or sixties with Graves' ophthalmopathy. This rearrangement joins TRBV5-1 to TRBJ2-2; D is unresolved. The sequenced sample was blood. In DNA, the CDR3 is TGCGCCAGCAGGATGGGCGGGGAGCTGTTTTTT. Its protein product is CASRMGGELFF.